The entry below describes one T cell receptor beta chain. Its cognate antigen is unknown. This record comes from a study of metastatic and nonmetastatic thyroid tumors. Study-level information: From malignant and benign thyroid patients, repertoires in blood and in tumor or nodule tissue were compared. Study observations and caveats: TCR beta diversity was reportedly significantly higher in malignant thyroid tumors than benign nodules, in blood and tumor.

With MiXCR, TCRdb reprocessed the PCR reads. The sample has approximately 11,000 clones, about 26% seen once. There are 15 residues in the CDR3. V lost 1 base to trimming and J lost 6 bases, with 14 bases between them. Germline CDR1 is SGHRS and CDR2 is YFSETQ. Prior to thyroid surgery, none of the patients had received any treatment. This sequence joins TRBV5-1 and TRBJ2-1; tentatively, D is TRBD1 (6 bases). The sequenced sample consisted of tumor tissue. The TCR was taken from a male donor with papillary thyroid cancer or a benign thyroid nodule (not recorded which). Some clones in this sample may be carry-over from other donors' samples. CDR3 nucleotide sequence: TGCGCCAGCAGCTTGTTAACAGGGTTTGTCAATGAGCAGTTCTTC. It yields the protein CASSLLTGFVNEQFF.